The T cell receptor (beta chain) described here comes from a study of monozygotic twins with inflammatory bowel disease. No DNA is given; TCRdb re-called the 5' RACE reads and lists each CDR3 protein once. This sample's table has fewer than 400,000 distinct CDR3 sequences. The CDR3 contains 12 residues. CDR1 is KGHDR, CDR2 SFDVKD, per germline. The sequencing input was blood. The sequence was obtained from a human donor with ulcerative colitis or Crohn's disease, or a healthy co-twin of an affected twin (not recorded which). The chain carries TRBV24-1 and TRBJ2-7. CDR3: CATSALGYEQYF.